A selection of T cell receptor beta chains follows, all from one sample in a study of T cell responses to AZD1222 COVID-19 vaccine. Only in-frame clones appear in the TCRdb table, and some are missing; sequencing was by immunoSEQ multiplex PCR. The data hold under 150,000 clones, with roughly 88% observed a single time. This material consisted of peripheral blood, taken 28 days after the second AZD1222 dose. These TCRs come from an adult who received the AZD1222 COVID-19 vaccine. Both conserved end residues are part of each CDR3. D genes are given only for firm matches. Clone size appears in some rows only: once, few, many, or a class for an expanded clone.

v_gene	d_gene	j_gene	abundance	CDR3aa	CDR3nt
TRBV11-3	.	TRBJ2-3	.	CASSLVAGPMRSTDTQYF	TGTGCCAGCAGCTTAGTTGCGGGCCCTATGAGGAGCACAGATACGCAGTATTTT
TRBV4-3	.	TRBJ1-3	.	CASSQDPRTVNTIYF	TGCGCCAGCAGCCAAGATCCCCGGACCGTAAACACCATATATTTT
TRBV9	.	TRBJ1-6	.	CASSVYPGTNSPLHF	TGTGCCAGCAGCGTATATCCAGGGACTAATTCACCCCTCCACTTT
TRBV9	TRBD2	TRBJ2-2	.	CASSVVAGAGTGELFF	TGTGCCAGCAGCGTAGTCGCGGGAGCTGGCACCGGGGAGCTGTTTTTT
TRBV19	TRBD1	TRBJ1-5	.	CASSILGQGLLNQPQHF	TGTGCCAGTAGTATATTGGGACAGGGCTTACTCAATCAGCCCCAGCATTTT
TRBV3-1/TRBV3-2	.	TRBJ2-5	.	CASSQEPGKQTQYF	TGTGCCAGCAGCCAAGAGCCGGGGAAACAGACCCAGTACTTC
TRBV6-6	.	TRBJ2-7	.	CASSPGPPTYEQYF	TGTGCCAGCAGCCCGGGGCCACCTACCTACGAGCAGTACTTC
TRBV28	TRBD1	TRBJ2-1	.	CASSLASRGRGEQFF	TGTGCCAGCAGTTTGGCGTCCAGGGGGCGGGGTGAGCAGTTCTTC
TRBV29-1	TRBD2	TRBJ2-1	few	CSVEERLAGGRGEQFF	TGCAGCGTTGAAGAGCGATTAGCGGGAGGGCGAGGTGAGCAGTTCTTC
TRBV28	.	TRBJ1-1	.	CASSLFQTMNTEAFF	TGTGCCAGCAGTTTATTTCAGACCATGAACACTGAAGCTTTCTTT
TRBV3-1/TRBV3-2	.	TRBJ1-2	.	CASSQDAWQGAGYTF	TGTGCCAGCAGCCAAGATGCATGGCAGGGTGCTGGCTACACCTTC
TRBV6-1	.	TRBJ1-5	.	CASSEALDGWDRPQHF	TGTGCCAGCAGTGAAGCGCTGGACGGGTGGGACCGACCCCAGCATTTT
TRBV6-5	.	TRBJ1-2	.	CASSRTGSYNYGYTF	TGTGCCAGCAGTCGTACAGGGAGCTATAACTATGGCTACACCTTC
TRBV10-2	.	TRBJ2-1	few	CASSGTEHNEQFF	TGCGCCAGTTCGGGAACAGAGCACAATGAGCAGTTCTTC
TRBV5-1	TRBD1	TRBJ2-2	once	CASRYLRGQGGTGELFF	TGCGCCAGCAGATATCTGAGGGGACAGGGTGGTACCGGGGAGCTGTTTTTT
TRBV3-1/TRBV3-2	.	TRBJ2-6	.	CASSQSASSGANVLTF	TGTGCCAGCAGCCAAAGTGCAAGCTCTGGGGCCAACGTCCTGACTTTC
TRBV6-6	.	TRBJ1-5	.	CASSYSMGSQPQHF	TGTGCCAGCAGTTACTCGATGGGGAGTCAGCCCCAGCATTTT
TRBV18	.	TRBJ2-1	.	CASSPPAGVPTDEQLF	TGTGCCAGCTCACCACCGGCTGGGGTACCAACCGATGAGCAGCTCTTC
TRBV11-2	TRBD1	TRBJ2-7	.	CASSLHRGTYEQYF	TGTGCCAGCAGCCTACACAGGGGGACTTACGAGCAGTACTTC
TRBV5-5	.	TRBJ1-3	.	CASSLAQNSGNTIYF	TGTGCCAGCAGCTTGGCGCAGAACTCTGGAAACACCATATATTTT
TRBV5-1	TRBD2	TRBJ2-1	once	CASSATTSGSYNEQFF	TGCGCCAGCAGCGCGACAACTAGCGGGAGTTACAATGAGCAGTTCTTC
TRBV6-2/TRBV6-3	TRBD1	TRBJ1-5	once	CASSYGQGLQPQHF	TGTGCCAGCAGTTACGGACAGGGGCTTCAGCCCCAGCATTTT
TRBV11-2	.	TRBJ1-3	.	CASSLYGDGGNTIYF	TGTGCCAGCAGCTTATACGGCGACGGAGGAAACACCATATATTTT
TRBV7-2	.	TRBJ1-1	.	CASSSIAGIGAFF	TGTGCCAGCAGCTCTATCGCAGGGATAGGCGCTTTCTTT
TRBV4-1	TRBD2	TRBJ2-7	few	CASSQDGAGVDEQYF	TGCGCCAGCAGCCAAGATGGAGCGGGAGTAGACGAGCAGTACTTC
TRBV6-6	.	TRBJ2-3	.	CASTGVWDTDTQYF	TGTGCCAGCACGGGGGTCTGGGACACAGATACGCAGTATTTT
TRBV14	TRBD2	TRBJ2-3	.	CASSQAGGSMDTQYF	TGTGCCAGCAGCCAAGCCGGCGGGAGTATGGATACGCAGTATTTT
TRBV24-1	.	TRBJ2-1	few	CATSGFTRGLSKYEQFF	TGTGCCACCAGTGGTTTCACCCGGGGGCTTAGTAAGTATGAGCAGTTCTTC
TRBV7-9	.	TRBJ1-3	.	CASSVYSGNTIYF	TGTGCCAGCAGCGTTTACTCTGGAAACACCATATATTTT
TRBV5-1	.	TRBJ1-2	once	CASGQGEVIYGYTF	TGCGCCAGCGGCCAGGGAGAGGTGATCTATGGCTACACCTTC
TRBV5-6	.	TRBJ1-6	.	CASSRTSSYNSPLHF	TGTGCCAGCAGCCGGACCAGCTCCTATAATTCACCCCTCCACTTT
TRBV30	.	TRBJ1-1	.	CAWSTTGFTEAFF	TGTGCCTGGAGCACAACGGGGTTTACTGAAGCTTTCTTT
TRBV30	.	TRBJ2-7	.	CAWSASSSNEQYF	TGTGCCTGGAGTGCGAGTAGCAGTAATGAGCAGTACTTC
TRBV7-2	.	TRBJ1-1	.	CASDTSGGPTEAFF	TGTGCCAGCGACACATCCGGGGGCCCCACTGAAGCTTTCTTT
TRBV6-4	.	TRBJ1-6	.	CASSDRANSPLHF	TGTGCCAGCAGTGACAGGGCGAATTCACCCCTCCACTTT
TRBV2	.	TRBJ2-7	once	CASSRPFTYEQYF	TGTGCCAGCAGTCGGCCCTTCACCTACGAGCAGTACTTC
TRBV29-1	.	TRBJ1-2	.	CSAPGGDGYTF	TGCAGCGCACCGGGGGGGGATGGCTACACCTTC
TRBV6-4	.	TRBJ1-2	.	CASSDGENYGYTF	TGTGCCAGCAGTGACGGGGAGAACTATGGCTACACCTTC
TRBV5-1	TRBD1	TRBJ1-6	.	CASSSDRDNSPLHF	TGCGCCAGCAGCTCGGACAGGGATAATTCACCCCTCCACTTT
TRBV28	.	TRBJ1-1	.	CASSLLGGRYTEAFF	TGTGCCAGCAGTTTGTTGGGGGGCCGGTACACTGAAGCTTTCTTT
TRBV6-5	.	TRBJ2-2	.	CASSYASLNTGELFF	TGTGCCAGCAGTTACGCTTCCTTGAACACCGGGGAGCTGTTTTTT
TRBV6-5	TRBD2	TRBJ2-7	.	CASSTTSGRGEQYF	TGTGCCAGCAGTACGACTAGCGGGAGGGGTGAGCAGTACTTC
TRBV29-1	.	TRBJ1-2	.	CSAKGDHVSGYTF	TGCAGCGCAAAAGGGGACCATGTTAGTGGCTACACCTTC